This note documents a single T cell receptor beta chain sequence. Its antigen is currently unknown. Sequenced by immunoSEQ multiplex PCR; TCRdb stores in-frame clones only, minus some. The top ten hold approximately 15% of the sample, which has tens of thousands of clones, roughly 59% seen once. This sample was included in a study of cytotoxic CD8 clonotypes in ibrutinib-treated CLL. Study-level results: Baseline clonality was higher than in age-matched healthy donors and moved in step with circulating CD8+ T-cell counts.

This sequence originates from a human donor with chronic lymphocytic leukemia. The sequenced sample was PBMCs, obtained after 12 months of ibrutinib treatment.

The CDR3 nucleotides are TGTGCCAGCAGGATGGGGACTAGCGGGTCCACAGATACGCAGTATTTT. Amino acid sequence: CASRMGTSGSTDTQYF. The rearrangement joins TRBV27 to TRBJ2-3; 12 bases align to TRBD2. The length of the CDR3 is 16 residues. The V gene's germline CDR1 is MNHEY and CDR2 SMNVEV (reference sequence). Trimming took 6 bases from V and 2 from J; bases not matched to a gene: 6.